The rows below give T cell receptor beta chains drawn from one sample of a study of OX40 agonist ivuxolimab in advanced cancers. Here immunoSEQ multiplex PCR was the method, and the copy in TCRdb shows in-frame clones only, minus some. The sample consists of 60,000 to 90,000 clones, around 82% of them appearing once. Sequenced here: CD4+ or CD8+ T cells sorted from blood, sampled in a trial of the OX40 agonist ivuxolimab. Receptors originate from an adult with an advanced solid tumor such as melanoma, head and neck, liver or kidney cancer. Each CDR3 is given with its conserved first and last residue. D genes are given only for firm matches. Not every row has a clone size; where given, it reads once, few, many or a size class.

d_call: TRBD1; j_call: TRBJ2-5; v_call: TRBV6-5; clone_size: NA; cdr3_nt: TGTGCCAGCAGTAGGGACAGAAAAGAGACCCAGTACTTC; cdr3_aa: CASSRDRKETQYF
d_call: TRBD1; j_call: TRBJ1-2; v_call: TRBV6-5; clone_size: NA; cdr3_nt: TGTGCCAGCAGTTACTCGAGACAGGGGGAGGTTGGCTACACCTTC; cdr3_aa: CASSYSRQGEVGYTF
d_call: NA; j_call: TRBJ2-7; v_call: TRBV29-1; clone_size: NA; cdr3_nt: TGCAGCGCACATTCAAGGGACGAGCAGTACTTC; cdr3_aa: CSAHSRDEQYF
d_call: NA; j_call: TRBJ1-1; v_call: TRBV7-9; clone_size: NA; cdr3_nt: TGTGCCAGCAGCTTAAGGGGCGGGGACAACACTGAAGCTTTCTTT; cdr3_aa: CASSLRGGDNTEAFF
d_call: NA; j_call: TRBJ2-7; v_call: TRBV23-1; clone_size: NA; cdr3_nt: TGCGCCAGCAAACGGCCCTACGAGCAGTACTTC; cdr3_aa: CASKRPYEQYF
d_call: TRBD2; j_call: TRBJ2-1; v_call: TRBV7-2; clone_size: few; cdr3_nt: TGTGCCAGCAGCCCGTGGACTAGCTCTATCAATGAGCAGTTCTTC; cdr3_aa: CASSPWTSSINEQFF
d_call: NA; j_call: TRBJ1-5; v_call: TRBV7-9; clone_size: NA; cdr3_nt: TGTGCCAGCAGCTTAGGAGAGGGGACACAGCCCCAGCATTTT; cdr3_aa: CASSLGEGTQPQHF
d_call: NA; j_call: TRBJ2-7; v_call: TRBV6-1; clone_size: once; cdr3_nt: TGTGCCAGCAGCCCCTTAACCTACGAGCAGTACTTC; cdr3_aa: CASSPLTYEQYF
d_call: NA; j_call: TRBJ1-4; v_call: TRBV19; clone_size: NA; cdr3_nt: TGTGCCAGTAGTGACTCAGGATCAACTAATGAAAAACTGTTTTTT; cdr3_aa: CASSDSGSTNEKLFF
d_call: NA; j_call: TRBJ2-3; v_call: TRBV7-6; clone_size: NA; cdr3_nt: TGTGCCAGCAGCTTAGTAGGCCAGGGGGGAAGAGATACGCAGTATTTT; cdr3_aa: CASSLVGQGGRDTQYF
d_call: NA; j_call: TRBJ2-1; v_call: TRBV28; clone_size: NA; cdr3_nt: TGTGCCAGCAGTCTCCAAGGGAATTTAGCCCCACGCCTACACAATGAGCAGTTCTTC; cdr3_aa: CASSLQGNLAPRLHNEQFF
d_call: NA; j_call: TRBJ1-2; v_call: TRBV5-1; clone_size: NA; cdr3_nt: TGCGCCAGCAGCTTGGCCCCCAGGGGAGGGGGTATTGGCTACACCTTC; cdr3_aa: CASSLAPRGGGIGYTF
d_call: NA; j_call: TRBJ1-3; v_call: TRBV5-5; clone_size: NA; cdr3_nt: TGTGCCAGCAGCCCCCCCATTTACTCTGGAAACACCATATATTTT; cdr3_aa: CASSPPIYSGNTIYF
d_call: NA; j_call: TRBJ2-3; v_call: TRBV7-2; clone_size: NA; cdr3_nt: TGTGCCAGCAGCGTTGGGGATACGCAGTATTTT; cdr3_aa: CASSVGDTQYF
d_call: NA; j_call: TRBJ1-5; v_call: TRBV5-1; clone_size: NA; cdr3_nt: TGCGCCAGCAGCCCGGGGGGGGGCGATCAGCCCCAGCATTTT; cdr3_aa: CASSPGGGDQPQHF
d_call: NA; j_call: TRBJ1-2; v_call: TRBV11-3; clone_size: NA; cdr3_nt: TGTGCCAGCAGCTTAGACAGGGGCCACCACCTGGAGGGCTACACCTTC; cdr3_aa: CASSLDRGHHLEGYTF
d_call: TRBD2; j_call: TRBJ2-7; v_call: TRBV10-2; clone_size: once; cdr3_nt: TGCGCCAGCAGGGGACTAGCGGGGTCCCACGAGCAGTACTTC; cdr3_aa: CASRGLAGSHEQYF
d_call: NA; j_call: TRBJ1-5; v_call: TRBV10-3; clone_size: few; cdr3_nt: TGTGCCATCAGTGAGTCTGATCAGCCCCAGCATTTT; cdr3_aa: CAISESDQPQHF
d_call: NA; j_call: TRBJ1-2; v_call: TRBV7-2; clone_size: NA; cdr3_nt: TGTGCCAGCAGCTTCGACAGTTATGGCTACACCTTC; cdr3_aa: CASSFDSYGYTF
d_call: TRBD2; j_call: TRBJ2-1; v_call: TRBV6-1; clone_size: NA; cdr3_nt: TGTGCCAGCAGTGAACATTCGGGGGGATTGAATGAGCAGTTCTTC; cdr3_aa: CASSEHSGGLNEQFF
d_call: NA; j_call: TRBJ2-1; v_call: TRBV7-9; clone_size: few; cdr3_nt: TGTGCCAGCAGCTCTAGGAGTGAGCAGTTCTTC; cdr3_aa: CASSSRSEQFF
d_call: TRBD2; j_call: TRBJ2-7; v_call: TRBV7-2; clone_size: NA; cdr3_nt: TGTGCCAGCAGCTTAGGACTAGCGATTTACTACGAGCAGTACTTC; cdr3_aa: CASSLGLAIYYEQYF
d_call: NA; j_call: TRBJ1-5; v_call: TRBV18; clone_size: NA; cdr3_nt: TGTGCCAGCTCACCCGCTTTGGGCCAGCCCCAGCATTTT; cdr3_aa: CASSPALGQPQHF
d_call: TRBD1; j_call: TRBJ1-2; v_call: TRBV7-9; clone_size: NA; cdr3_nt: TGTGCCAGCAGCTTAGGGGACAGGGGGCCCGGCTACACCTTC; cdr3_aa: CASSLGDRGPGYTF
d_call: NA; j_call: TRBJ2-2; v_call: TRBV19; clone_size: once; cdr3_nt: TGTGCCAGTAGTATGACTGCTCGGGGCGGGGAGCTGTTTTTT; cdr3_aa: CASSMTARGGELFF
d_call: NA; j_call: TRBJ2-1; v_call: TRBV5-1; clone_size: NA; cdr3_nt: TGCGCCAGCAGCTCACAGGGTCCCAAATACAATGAGCAGTTCTTC; cdr3_aa: CASSSQGPKYNEQFF
d_call: NA; j_call: TRBJ1-2; v_call: TRBV6-5; clone_size: once; cdr3_nt: TGTGCCAGCACTCCTCCGGGGGGGAAGGGTGGCTACACCTTC; cdr3_aa: CASTPPGGKGGYTF
d_call: NA; j_call: TRBJ1-1; v_call: TRBV4-2; clone_size: NA; cdr3_nt: TGTGCCAGCAGCGAGGGGGGAACGAACACTGAAGCTTTCTTT; cdr3_aa: CASSEGGTNTEAFF
d_call: NA; j_call: TRBJ1-3; v_call: TRBV6-5; clone_size: NA; cdr3_nt: TGTGCCAGCCGGGCGAGGGGCGACTCTGGAAACACCATATATTTT; cdr3_aa: CASRARGDSGNTIYF
d_call: NA; j_call: TRBJ2-1; v_call: TRBV7-8; clone_size: NA; cdr3_nt: TGTGCCAGCAGCTTAAGGGGGGTAACAGCCTCCAATGAGCAGTTCTTC; cdr3_aa: CASSLRGVTASNEQFF
d_call: NA; j_call: TRBJ2-1; v_call: TRBV5-6; clone_size: NA; cdr3_nt: TGTGCCAGCAGTCTCCAGGGCCCTCAAGTCTTC; cdr3_aa: CASSLQGPQVF
d_call: NA; j_call: TRBJ1-1; v_call: TRBV7-9; clone_size: NA; cdr3_nt: TGTGCCAGCAGCTTACAGGGAAACACTGAAGCTTTCTTT; cdr3_aa: CASSLQGNTEAFF
d_call: NA; j_call: TRBJ1-4; v_call: TRBV6-1; clone_size: once; cdr3_nt: TGTGCCAGTCAGGAGAATGAAAAACTGTTTTTT; cdr3_aa: CASQENEKLFF
d_call: NA; j_call: TRBJ1-1; v_call: TRBV11-2; clone_size: NA; cdr3_nt: TGTGCCAGCAGCTTAAGGCTATTGAACACTGAAGCTTTCTTT; cdr3_aa: CASSLRLLNTEAFF
d_call: NA; j_call: TRBJ2-7; v_call: TRBV7-2; clone_size: once; cdr3_nt: TGTGCCAGCAGTTCACTCGGGCAGGGCTACGAGCAGTACTTC; cdr3_aa: CASSSLGQGYEQYF
d_call: TRBD2; j_call: TRBJ2-2; v_call: TRBV11-2; clone_size: NA; cdr3_nt: TGTGCCAGCAGCCCCCGACTAGCGGGAGATTTTGCCGGGGAGCTGTTTTTT; cdr3_aa: CASSPRLAGDFAGELFF
d_call: NA; j_call: TRBJ2-7; v_call: TRBV6-4; clone_size: NA; cdr3_nt: TGTGCCAGCAATCCACCGACCCGCAAGGGTGGAAGCTACGAGCAGTACTTC; cdr3_aa: CASNPPTRKGGSYEQYF
d_call: NA; j_call: TRBJ2-5; v_call: TRBV11-2; clone_size: NA; cdr3_nt: TGTGCCAGCAGCTTAGGCAGGGTCCAGGAGACCCAGTACTTC; cdr3_aa: CASSLGRVQETQYF
d_call: NA; j_call: TRBJ1-5; v_call: TRBV6-6; clone_size: few; cdr3_nt: TGTGCCAGCAGTTACGGGAGTCAGCCCCAGCATTTT; cdr3_aa: CASSYGSQPQHF
d_call: NA; j_call: TRBJ2-3; v_call: TRBV14; clone_size: NA; cdr3_nt: TGTGCCAGCAGCCCCGACGAGTTTCAGGGAGATACGCAGTATTTT; cdr3_aa: CASSPDEFQGDTQYF
d_call: NA; j_call: TRBJ1-5; v_call: TRBV10-2; clone_size: NA; cdr3_nt: TGCGCCAGCAGTGACACCGATCAGCCCCAGCATTTT; cdr3_aa: CASSDTDQPQHF
d_call: TRBD1; j_call: TRBJ1-1; v_call: TRBV28; clone_size: NA; cdr3_nt: TGTGCCAGCAGCCAAAGACAGGGGAGGAACACTGAAGCTTTCTTT; cdr3_aa: CASSQRQGRNTEAFF
d_call: NA; j_call: TRBJ1-4; v_call: TRBV27; clone_size: NA; cdr3_nt: TGTGCCAGCAGTTTAAGGCGGACAACTAATGAAAAACTGTTTTTT; cdr3_aa: CASSLRRTTNEKLFF
d_call: TRBD2; j_call: TRBJ2-1; v_call: TRBV19; clone_size: medium-sized; cdr3_nt: TGTGCCAGTAGTACAACTAGCGGTGCCCACCCCCAGTTCTTC; cdr3_aa: CASSTTSGAHPQFF
d_call: NA; j_call: TRBJ2-7; v_call: TRBV9; clone_size: NA; cdr3_nt: TGTGCCAGCAGCGTATCAACAGGGAACGAGCAGTACTTC; cdr3_aa: CASSVSTGNEQYF
d_call: NA; j_call: TRBJ2-1; v_call: TRBV7-2; clone_size: NA; cdr3_nt: TGTGCCAGCAGCTCCAAGAGGCTAGCTGAGCAGTTCTTC; cdr3_aa: CASSSKRLAEQFF
d_call: NA; j_call: TRBJ1-1; v_call: TRBV2; clone_size: NA; cdr3_nt: TGTGCCAGCAGTCCGGGACGAGCTGACACTGAAGCTTTCTTT; cdr3_aa: CASSPGRADTEAFF
d_call: NA; j_call: TRBJ1-2; v_call: TRBV19; clone_size: NA; cdr3_nt: TGTGCCAGTAGTATCCCCAACAACCGGGAGGAAGGCTACACCTTC; cdr3_aa: CASSIPNNREEGYTF
d_call: TRBD2; j_call: TRBJ2-3; v_call: TRBV7-6; clone_size: NA; cdr3_nt: TGTGCCAGCAGCGGAACTAGCGGTAGCACAGATACGCAGTATTTT; cdr3_aa: CASSGTSGSTDTQYF
d_call: TRBD1; j_call: TRBJ1-6; v_call: TRBV2; clone_size: NA; cdr3_nt: TGTGCCAGCAGTGGGAGAAACAGGGGAGGCGATAATTCACCCCTCCACTTT; cdr3_aa: CASSGRNRGGDNSPLHF
d_call: TRBD2; j_call: TRBJ2-3; v_call: TRBV5-4; clone_size: NA; cdr3_nt: TGTGCCAGCAGCTTGGGGGCTAGCGGTACAGATACGCAGTATTTT; cdr3_aa: CASSLGASGTDTQYF
d_call: NA; j_call: TRBJ2-7; v_call: TRBV5-5; clone_size: NA; cdr3_nt: TGTGCCAGCAGCTCCCCACAGGGAACCGAGCAGTACTTC; cdr3_aa: CASSSPQGTEQYF
d_call: NA; j_call: TRBJ1-3; v_call: TRBV30; clone_size: medium-sized; cdr3_nt: TGTGCCTGGGGGAAACTTGGAAACACCATATATTTT; cdr3_aa: CAWGKLGNTIYF
d_call: NA; j_call: TRBJ2-3; v_call: TRBV6-5; clone_size: once; cdr3_nt: TGTGCCAGCAGGCTTCGGCAGGGTGGGGATACGCAGTATTTT; cdr3_aa: CASRLRQGGDTQYF
d_call: TRBD1; j_call: TRBJ1-3; v_call: TRBV30; clone_size: few; cdr3_nt: TGTGCCTGGAGTAGGGGGCTTGGAAACACCATATATTTT; cdr3_aa: CAWSRGLGNTIYF